This TCR beta chain derives from a study of blood T cell repertoires in COVID-19. Across the whole study: Collection of acute and convalescent COVID-19 samples took place in the United States, Italy and Spain. T cells, B-cell-depleted T cells, or PBMCs supplied cDNA or gDNA.

V lost 4 bases, J lost 1 base, and 11 bases lay in between. The germline V gene has CDR1 SGHRS and CDR2 YFSETQ. This CDR3 has 14 amino acids. Here immunoSEQ multiplex PCR was the method, and the copy in TCRdb shows in-frame clones only, minus some. Among 210,000 or so clones, roughly nine tenths were seen once, and the ten largest hold roughly 3.2%. Assignments of participants to cohorts depended upon their own reported clinical history. The rearrangement joins TRBV5-1 to TRBJ1-2, with D tentatively TRBD1 (6 bases). This TCR derives from a woman in her forties or fifties in a cohort exposed to, infected with or recovered from COVID-19 (not recorded which). Sequencing was carried out using PBMCs or T cells enriched from blood (not recorded which). CDR3 nucleotide sequence: TGCGCCAGCAGCACAGGGAATCTTAACTATGGCTACACCTTC. This encodes CASSTGNLNYGYTF.